This T cell receptor (beta chain) was retrieved from a study of cytomegalovirus exposure and HLA in healthy donors. Study-wide results and limits: Reports credit the classifier with highly specific, highly sensitive diagnosis of cytomegalovirus status. Whilst most TCR sequences proved rare, a subset of public TCRs occurred across many donors.

Germline loops: CDR1 SGDLS, CDR2 YYNGEE. V lost 7 bases to trimming and J lost 8 bases; unmatched junction nucleotides: 7. This CDR3 spans 13 amino acids. Assay used: immunoSEQ multiplex PCR; TCRdb lists only in-frame clones, some missing. The data contain some 240,000 clones, 70% to 90% of them seen just once; the ten biggest clones take up less than 1.5%. Points on this clone: The antigen is not known.

The chain has TRBV9 and TRBJ2-1, with TRBD2 matching 9 bases. The TCR comes from a woman under 40 in good health and CMV-seropositive. Sequencing input: PBMCs. The chain's CDR3 is CASRGSGSYEQFF. Here the CDR3 DNA reads TGTGCCAGCCGAGGTAGCGGGAGTTATGAGCAGTTCTTC.